This TCR beta chain is from a study of beta chain features in type 1 diabetes. V was clipped by 5 bases and J by 0 bases; unmatched bases: 5. The CDR3 consists of 17 residues. Per the germline V gene, CDR1 is SGHTA and CDR2 is FQGTGA. General study points: Moderate yet significant TCRB CDR3 shortening was seen in Type 1 diabetes patients in all four CD4+ subsets. High-TCR-expressing cells could be over-represented by cDNA sequencing. Type 1 diabetes patients had VDJ junctions that carried fewer insertions and more deletions.

Sequenced material consisted of expressed TCRB transcripts (all of the isolated RNA was reverse transcribed). Data came from immunoSEQ multiplex PCR; TCRdb stores just in-frame clones and leaves some out. The data show 680,000 or so clones, with around an eighth seen just once and less than 0.025% held by the top ten. Note on this clone: The antigen remains undetermined.

The TCR was taken from a man between 18 and 35 years old with type 1 diabetes. The sequenced material came from naive CD4+ T cells from blood. V and J are TRBV7-3 and TRBJ2-3; 13 bases agree with TRBD2. The CDR3 nucleotides read TGTGCCAGCAGCAGGACTAGCGGGGGACTTAGCACAGATACGCAGTATTTT. Translation gives CASSRTSGGLSTDTQYF.